This T cell receptor (beta chain) originates from a study of T cells in Graves' hyperthyroidism and ophthalmopathy. About the study: Peripheral blood draws took place at initial diagnosis, ahead of any treatment.

Regarding the study as a whole: Most thyroid clonotypes with frequency above 0.001 were detected in blood.

Reasons for excluding patients were uncontrolled infection, other autoimmune disease, pregnancy or lactation. Clinicians diagnosed patients from clinical symptoms, serum thyroxine and TRAb, thyroid ultrasound and orbital computed tomography. Many counts were recorded for this clonotype. Its antigen is as yet unknown. TCR beta CDR3 sequences were amplified from RNA transcripts. Researchers ran a first-round RT-PCR on the TCR CDR3 using the HTBI primer set. Each CDR3 protein gets one entry after TCRdb re-called the multiplex PCR reads with MiXCR. The repertoire has roughly 800,000 distinct CDR3 sequences, about two fifths of them found once; the top ten carry approximately 8.7%. V lost 0 bases and J 5 bases, leaving 11 bases between the germline ends. The germline gives CDR1 SGDLS, CDR2 YYNGEE. CDR3 size: 14 residues.

The sequencing input was blood. The source is a man aged 18 to 29 with Graves' hyperthyroidism. V and J are TRBV9 and TRBJ2-5, with a tentative D call TRBD2 (5 bases). The chain's CDR3 is CASSVGSSRETQYF. CDR3 nucleotide sequence: TGTGCCAGCAGCGTAGGCTCTAGCAGGGAGACCCAGTACTTC.